The source of this T cell receptor beta chain is a study of response to subunit inactivated influenza vaccine. Notes on the study in general: It was suggested by the authors that few new T cells are recruited by each seasonal influenza vaccination.

V lost 0 bases and J lost 2, with 12 bases in between. The CDR3 length is 16 residues. CDR1 and CDR2 from the germline V gene are SGDLS and YYNGEE. On this clonotype: Its antigen is not known.

TCRdb independently ran MiXCR on the RT-PCR reads; one entry per CDR3 protein. Found here are fewer than 700,000 distinct CDR3 sequences, about an eighth of them singletons; the top ten hold around 14%. The receptor comes from a man aged 45-65 years who received an inactivated influenza vaccine. The sequenced sample was PBMCs from blood, obtained around seven weeks after vaccination. The rearrangement uses TRBV9 and TRBJ2-1; maybe TRBD1 (5 bases). In nucleotides, the CDR3 is TGTGCCAGCAGCGTAGGTCAGGGATACCCCTACAATGAGCAGTTCTTC. Its protein product is CASSVGQGYPYNEQFF. The full variable domain, in which reference TRBV9 and TRBJ2-1 provide the parts outside the CDR3, is DSGVTQTPKHLITATGQRVTLRCSPRSGDLSVYWYQQSLDQGLQFLIQYYNGEERAKGNILERFSAQQFPDLHSELNLSSLELGDSALYFCASSVGQGYPYNEQFFGPGTRLTVL.